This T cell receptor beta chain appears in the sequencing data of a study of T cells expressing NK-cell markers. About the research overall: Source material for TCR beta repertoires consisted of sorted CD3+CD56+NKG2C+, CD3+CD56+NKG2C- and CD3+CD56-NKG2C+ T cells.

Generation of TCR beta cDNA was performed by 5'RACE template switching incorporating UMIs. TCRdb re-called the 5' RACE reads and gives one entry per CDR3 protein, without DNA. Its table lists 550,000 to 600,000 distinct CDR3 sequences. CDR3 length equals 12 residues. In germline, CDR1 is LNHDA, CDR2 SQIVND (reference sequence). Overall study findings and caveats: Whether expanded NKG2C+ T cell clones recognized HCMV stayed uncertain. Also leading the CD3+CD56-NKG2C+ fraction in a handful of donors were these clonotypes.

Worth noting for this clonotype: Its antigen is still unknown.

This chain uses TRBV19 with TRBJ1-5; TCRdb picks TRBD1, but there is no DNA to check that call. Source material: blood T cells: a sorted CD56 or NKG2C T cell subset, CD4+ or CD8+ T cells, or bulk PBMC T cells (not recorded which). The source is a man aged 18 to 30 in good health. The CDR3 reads CASSARQGPQHF.